The sequence of this T cell receptor (beta chain) was determined in a study of identical twins. There are many counts of this clonotype. The CDR3 consists of 13 residues. Trimming cost V 4 bases and J 5 bases; bases outside gene matches: 5. The germline V gene encodes CDR1 ENHRY and CDR2 SYGVKD. TCRdb reprocessed the 5' RACE reads via MiXCR and lists one record per CDR3 protein. The data show more than 1.5 million distinct CDR3 sequences, about 31% seen once. The sequenced sample consisted of cord blood. The source of this sequence is a newborn girl in good health. The chain recombines TRBV10-3 with TRBJ2-7; 7 nucleotides align to TRBD1. The CDR3 DNA reads TGTGCCATCAGTGGCCCACAGGGGAACGAGCAGTACTTC. Its protein is CAISGPQGNEQYF.